The present T cell receptor beta chain was sequenced within a study of blood T cells in healthy people across ages. Remarks on this clonotype: Its antigen is not identified.

The authors ran a second PCR of about 6 to 11 cycles using a sample-barcoded 5' primer and a J-beta primer mix. All samples yielded 2.5 million or more CDR3-containing paired-end reads. TCRdb re-analysed the 5' RACE reads in MiXCR, keeping a single row per CDR3 protein. The data show 600,000 to 800,000 distinct CDR3 sequences, with approximately 52% seen just once and roughly 13% held by the top ten. The CDR3 sequence is 14 residues long. CDR1 and CDR2 (germline): ENHRY, SYGVKD. Trimming removed 10 bases at V and 7 bases at J, with 23 bases between. Findings of the study overall: Long-lived donors had more naive CD4+ cells and higher diversity than aged donors.

The TCR sequence derives from a woman of 80 years or more in good health. The chain combines TRBV10-3 with TRBJ2-7; tentatively, D is TRBD2 (5 bases). The sequenced sample was blood. CDR3 DNA sequence: TGTGCCACCCGACAAATCTCCCCGGGGTATGAGCAGTACTTC. It codes for CATRQISPGYEQYF.